The 28 T cell receptor beta chains in this list originate from one sample, sequenced in a study of blood T cell repertoires in COVID-19 (dated by TCRdb to the early 2020s). The library was made by the immunoSEQ multiplex PCR assay. TCRdb holds this immuneACCESS table with in-frame rearrangements only. Some clones are missing; in checked studies, unresolved V genes explain under half, and the rest has no known cause. Here the sample has 310,000 or so clones; around 83% occur a single time. 0.95% to 1.5% of the sample is taken by the ten largest. Sequenced sample: peripheral blood. Every receptor here comes from a woman aged 50 to 60 with acute or convalescent COVID-19.

This chain uses TRBV2 with TRBJ2-3, with D perhaps TRBD2 (6 bases). The V and J ends lost 6 bases and 2 bases respectively, with 15 bases between them. This CDR3 region has 15 residues. Germline V gene lookup returns CDR1 SNHLY and CDR2 FYNNEI. CDR3 nucleotide sequence: TGTGCCAGCAGGGGAGCACGGGAGCCCACAGATACGCAGTATTTT. Its translation is CASRGAREPTDTQYF. Using reference TRBV2 and TRBJ2-3 for the parts outside the CDR3, the full variable domain is EPEVTQTPSHQVTQMGQEVILRCVPISNHLYFYWYRQILGQKVEFLVSFYNNEISEKSEIFDDQFSVERPDGSNFTLKIRSTKLEDSAMYFCASRGAREPTDTQYFGPGTRLTVL.

The chain joins TRBV7-9 to TRBJ1-4, with D possibly matching TRBD1 (5 bases). There are 13 residues in the CDR3. The V and J ends lost 1 base and 6 bases respectively, with 6 bases between them. Germline CDR1 is SEHNR and CDR2 is FQNEAQ (reference sequence). The CDR3 loop reads CASSLVTDEKLFF. CDR3 sequence (DNA): TGTGCCAGCAGCTTAGTGACAGATGAAAAACTGTTTTTT.

This rearrangement joins TRBV5-1 to TRBJ1-2; D is unresolved. From germline, CDR1 is SGHRS and CDR2 YFSETQ. The CDR3 has 13 amino acids. V was shortened by 4 bases and J by 5 bases, with 12 bases between the two germline ends. The CDR3: CASSPDFRYGYTF. The DNA for the CDR3 is TGCGCCAGCAGCCCGGACTTTCGGTATGGCTACACCTTC.

The V gene is TRBV7-2, the J gene TRBJ1-2; D call uncertain. Trimming pared 3 bases from V and 1 base from J, leaving 12 bases between. The V gene's germline CDR1 is SGHTA and CDR2 FQGNSA. The CDR3 length is 15 residues. The CDR3 reads CASSLMPGFNYGYTF. The CDR3 DNA reads TGTGCCAGCAGCTTGATGCCAGGATTTAACTATGGCTACACCTTC.

J is TRBJ2-2 and V is TRBV3-1 (or the pseudogene TRBV3-2), with D possibly matching TRBD2 (6 bases). The CDR3 contains 13 residues. Trimming shortened V by 1 base and J by 6 bases, and 6 bases separated the two germline ends. The V gene's germline CDR1 is LGHDT and CDR2 YNNKEL (reference sequence). CDR3 coding DNA: TGTGCCAGCAGCCAAGCGGGAGCCGGGGAGCTGTTTTTT. Its translation: CASSQAGAGELFF.

The chain has TRBV12-5 and TRBJ1-2; 7 bases align to TRBD1. Germline V CDR1 and CDR2: LGHNT, FRNRAP. The CDR3 loop spans 12 amino acids. Unmatched junction bases numbered 1, after V lost 7 bases and J lost 2 bases. The CDR3 nucleotides are TGTGCTAGTGCACAGGGGAACTATGGCTACACCTTC. It encodes CASAQGNYGYTF. Variable domain in full (rest from reference TRBV12-5 and TRBJ1-2): DARVTQTPRHKVTEMGQEVTMRCQPILGHNTVFWYRQTMMQGLELLAYFRNRAPLDDSGMPKDRFSAEMPDATLATLKIQPSEPRDSAVYFCASAQGNYGYTFGSGTRLTVV.

The V and J genes are TRBV7-8 and TRBJ1-2, with 8 positions matching TRBD1. Germline trimming cut 5 bases from V and 1 base from J; bases unmatched to any gene: 3. The germline V gene encodes CDR1 SGHVS and CDR2 FQNEAQ. The CDR3 totals 14 residues. DNA for the CDR3: TGTGCCAGCAGCACACAGGGGGGTAACTATGGCTACACCTTC. Its translation: CASSTQGGNYGYTF.

The chain carries TRBV3-1 (or the pseudogene TRBV3-2) and TRBJ2-5, with D possibly being TRBD2 (7 bases). Trimming pared 4 bases from V and 5 bases from J, leaving 17 bases between. CDR1 and CDR2 (germline): LGHDT, YNNKEL (reference sequence). The CDR3 has 15 amino acids. In DNA, the CDR3 is TGTGCCAGCAGCCCGGGCGGGGGCCAGGGGGAGACCCAGTACTTC. Protein product: CASSPGGGQGETQYF.

The genes are TRBV2 and TRBJ2-5; 7 positions agree with TRBD1. Trimming removed 7 bases from V and 2 bases from J; junction bases left unmatched: 10. CDR1 and CDR2 (germline): SNHLY, FYNNEI. CDR3 length: 15 amino acids. In nucleotides, the CDR3 is TGTGCCAGCATCCGACAGGGAACAAATCAAGAGACCCAGTACTTC. Protein product: CASIRQGTNQETQYF.

V usage is TRBV29-1 and J usage is TRBJ1-3, with D tentatively TRBD1 (6 bases). V was pared by 6 bases and J by 2 bases, with 11 bases between. Germline loops: CDR1 SQVTM, CDR2 ANQGSEA. This CDR3 region has 13 residues. Here the CDR3 DNA reads TGCAGCGTCGAGTGGGGGCCTGGAAACACCATATATTTT. Residues: CSVEWGPGNTIYF.

V gene TRBV12-3 or TRBV12-4 combines with J gene TRBJ1-2; D is uncertain. The CDR3 contains 13 residues. Trimming left V 4 bases short and J 0 bases short, with 6 bases between. The CDR3 coding sequence is TGTGCCAGCAGTTCTCCAGCTAACTATGGCTACACCTTC. This gives the protein CASSSPANYGYTF.

The V and J genes are TRBV27 and TRBJ2-2; 10 bases align to TRBD1. CDR1 and CDR2 from the germline V gene are MNHEY and SMNVEV (reference sequence). The V gene end was trimmed by 3 bases and the J gene end by 4 bases; junction bases not matched to a gene: 8. This CDR3 spans 17 amino acids. The CDR3 sequence: CASSFYPGQGRTGELFF. For the CDR3, the DNA is TGTGCCAGCAGTTTTTATCCGGGACAGGGGCGCACCGGGGAGCTGTTTTTT.

V and J are TRBV5-1 and TRBJ2-2; D is uncertain. V was clipped by 0 bases and J by 2 bases, with 8 bases between them. Per germline, CDR1 SGHRS and CDR2 YFSETQ. The CDR3 spans 15 residues. The CDR3 DNA reads TGCGCCAGCAGCTTGGCCGAAAGCAACACCGGGGAGCTGTTTTTT. This gives the protein CASSLAESNTGELFF.

This clone appeared a single time. This chain joins TRBV6-5 and TRBJ2-7; no definite D call. The CDR3 is 13 residues long. V was pared by 6 bases and J by 3 bases, with 12 bases between. Looked up from germline, CDR1 is MNHEY and CDR2 is SVGAGI. CDR3 sequence (DNA): TGTGCCAGCAGGGCGGAGAGCTTCTACGAGCAGTACGTC. Translating gives CASRAESFYEQYV.

The chain joins TRBV27 to TRBJ1-1; 7 bases line up with TRBD1. The CDR3 is 16 amino acids. J lost 6 bases, V lost 3 bases, and 13 bases had no gene match. Germline V CDR1 and CDR2: MNHEY, SMNVEV (reference sequence). In nucleotides, the CDR3 is TGTGCCAGCAGTTTGACAGGGAACACGGATCACGCTGAAGCTTTCTTT. This translates into CASSLTGNTDHAEAFF.

The chain joins TRBV7-9 to TRBJ2-1; 10 nucleotides line up with TRBD1. Germline-derived CDR1 and CDR2 are SEHNR and FQNEAQ (reference sequence). The CDR3 is 15 residues long. Trimming removed 1 base from V and 7 bases from J; junction bases left unmatched: 4. CDR3 DNA: TGTGCCAGCAGCTTAGGGACAGGGGGTTTAAATGAGCAGTTCTTC. This sequence encodes CASSLGTGGLNEQFF.

The gene calls are TRBV18 and TRBJ2-7; 12 nucleotides line up with TRBD1. The CDR3 runs 14 residues. Germline lookup yields CDR1 KGHSH and CDR2 LQKENI. V was pared by 5 bases and J by 6 bases, with 5 bases of the junction left unmatched. The DNA of the CDR3 is TGTGCCAGCTCAGTTGGGACAGGGGGCGGCGAGCAGTACTTC. It codes for CASSVGTGGGEQYF. The full variable domain, completed using reference TRBV18 and TRBJ2-7, is NAGVMQNPRHLVRRRGQEARLRCSPMKGHSHVYWYRQLPEEGLKFMVYLQKENIIDESGMPKERFSAEFPKEGPSILRIQQVVRGDSAAYFCASSVGTGGGEQYFGPGTRLTVT.

This clone occurred once. The chain is built from TRBV20-1 and TRBJ1-5; the D is unclear. The CDR3 consists of 13 residues. V was pared by 3 bases and J by 4 bases, with 10 bases between. Germline V lookup: CDR1 DFQATT, CDR2 SNEGSKA (reference sequence). For the CDR3, the DNA is TGCAGTGCTAGTCGGGAGGTTAATCAGCCCCAGCATTTT. It codes for CSASREVNQPQHF.

The rearrangement links TRBV9 to TRBJ2-1, with 8 bases that match TRBD2. The V segment lost 0 bases and the J segment 12 bases; nucleotides outside the gene matches: 5. The CDR3 length is 13 residues. Germline loops: CDR1 SGDLS, CDR2 YYNGEE. The CDR3 sequence: CASSVVRGGAQFF. The CDR3 bases are TGTGCCAGCAGCGTAGTCCGGGGGGGAGCGCAGTTCTTC.

The V gene is TRBV20-1, the J gene TRBJ1-5; 11 nucleotides line up with TRBD1. CDR1 and CDR2 from the germline V gene are DFQATT and SNEGSKA (reference sequence). The V and J ends lost 3 bases and 2 bases, in that order; junction bases with no gene match: 15. The CDR3 extends over 19 amino acids. For the CDR3, the DNA is TGCAGTGCTAGTCCCGGTGCTGGACAGGGGGCGCGGGGCAATCAGCCCCAGCATTTT. Translated: CSASPGAGQGARGNQPQHF.

The V and J genes are TRBV27 and TRBJ2-1; D uncertain. This CDR3 contains 13 residues. From germline, CDR1 is MNHEY and CDR2 SMNVEV (reference sequence). V shed 1 base and J shed 4 bases, with 5 bases lying between them. CDR3 amino acids: CASSLYQYNEQFF. Written as DNA, the CDR3 is TGTGCCAGCAGTTTATACCAGTACAATGAGCAGTTCTTC.

The gene calls are TRBV2 and TRBJ1-5, with 9 bases matching TRBD1. This CDR3 contains 16 residues. The V segment lost 4 bases and the J segment 7 bases; nucleotides outside the gene matches: 11. Germline loops: CDR1 SNHLY, CDR2 FYNNEI. CDR3 in amino acids: CASSGSETGGLQPQHF. CDR3 bases: TGTGCCAGCAGTGGGAGCGAAACAGGGGGCTTACAGCCCCAGCATTTT.

This clone appeared a few times. This chain connects TRBV6-4 to TRBJ1-2; TRBD1 matches 7 bases. The V gene's germline CDR1 is MRHNA and CDR2 SNTAGT. J was trimmed by 4 bases and V by 6 bases; bases with no gene match: 5. This CDR3 has 13 residues. The CDR3 region is CASSETGAYGYTF. In DNA, the CDR3 is TGTGCCAGCAGCGAAACAGGGGCCTATGGCTACACCTTC.

CDR3 in amino acids: CATSDHGQGAGEQFF. In DNA form, the CDR3 reads TGTGCCACCAGTGACCACGGACAGGGGGCAGGTGAGCAGTTCTTC. The chain couples TRBV24-1 to TRBJ2-1; 11 bases agree with TRBD1. CDR3 length: 15 amino acids. Germline CDR1 KGHDR, CDR2 SFDVKD. The V and J ends lost 4 bases and 9 bases, in that order; junction bases with no gene match: 7.

This clone is a singleton in its sample. The V call is TRBV5-4, the J call TRBJ2-7; D uncertain. CDR1 SGHNT and CDR2 YYREEE come from the germline V gene (reference sequence). V was trimmed by 0 bases and J by 0 bases, leaving 13 bases between them. This CDR3 is built from 16 residues. The CDR3: CASSLGWRLRSYEQYF. The CDR3 nucleotides are TGTGCCAGCAGCTTGGGTTGGCGGCTCCGCTCCTACGAGCAGTACTTC.

The V call is TRBV7-9, the J call TRBJ2-3; perhaps TRBD1 as D (6 bases). The CDR3 contains 15 residues. Trimming took off 4 bases at V and 2 bases at J, with 13 bases between the two ends. From germline, CDR1 is SEHNR and CDR2 FQNEAQ (reference sequence). CDR3 sequence reads: CASSWRTEDTDTQYF. CDR3 sequence (DNA): TGTGCCAGCAGCTGGCGGACAGAGGACACAGATACGCAGTATTTT.

The chain employs TRBV12-5 and TRBJ1-2; possibly TRBD1 for D (6 bases). CDR3 length: 15 amino acids. CDR1 is LGHNT and CDR2 is FRNRAP in the germline V gene. Trimming left V 1 base short and J 3 bases short, with 12 bases between. The CDR3 loop is CASGLESRGDYGYTF. CDR3 in DNA: TGTGCTAGTGGTTTGGAGAGCAGGGGAGACTATGGCTACACCTTC.

The V and J genes are TRBV7-8 and TRBJ1-3; 11 bases agree with TRBD1. Germline V gene lookup returns CDR1 SGHVS and CDR2 FQNEAQ. The CDR3 runs to 17 residues. Trimming at V came to 3 bases and at J to 3 bases, leaving 7 bases not matched to a gene. Here the CDR3 reads CASSFRTGGKGGNTIYF. The DNA for the CDR3 is TGTGCCAGCAGCTTCCGGACAGGGGGCAAGGGTGGAAACACCATATATTTT. The variable domain in full, completed from reference TRBV7-8 and TRBJ1-3, reads GAGVSQSPRYKVAKRGQDVALRCDPISGHVSLFWYQQALGQGPEFLTYFQNEAQLDKSGLPSDRFFAERPEGSVSTLKIQRTQQEDSAVYLCASSFRTGGKGGNTIYFGEGSWLTVV.